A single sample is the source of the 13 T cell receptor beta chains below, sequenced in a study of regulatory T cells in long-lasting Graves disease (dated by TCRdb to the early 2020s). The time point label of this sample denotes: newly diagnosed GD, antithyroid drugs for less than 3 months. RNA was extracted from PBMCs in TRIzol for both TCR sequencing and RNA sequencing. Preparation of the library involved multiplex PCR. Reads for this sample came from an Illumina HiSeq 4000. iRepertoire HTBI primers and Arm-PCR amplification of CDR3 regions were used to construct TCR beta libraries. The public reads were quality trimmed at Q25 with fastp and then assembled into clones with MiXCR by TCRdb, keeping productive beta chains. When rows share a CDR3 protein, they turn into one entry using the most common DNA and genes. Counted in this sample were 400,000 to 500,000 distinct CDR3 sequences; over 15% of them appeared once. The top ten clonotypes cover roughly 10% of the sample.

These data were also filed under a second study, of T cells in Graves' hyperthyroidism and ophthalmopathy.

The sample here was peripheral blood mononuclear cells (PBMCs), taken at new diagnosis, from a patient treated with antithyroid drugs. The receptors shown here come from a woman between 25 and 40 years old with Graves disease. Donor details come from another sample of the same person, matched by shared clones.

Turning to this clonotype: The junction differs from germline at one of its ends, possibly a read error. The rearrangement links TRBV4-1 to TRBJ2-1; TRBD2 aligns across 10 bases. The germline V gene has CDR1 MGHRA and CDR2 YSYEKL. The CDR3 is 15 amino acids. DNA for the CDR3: TGCGCCAGCACCCAAGCGGGAGGGGGCGGAAATGAGCAGTTCTTC. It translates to CASTQAGGGGNEQFF.

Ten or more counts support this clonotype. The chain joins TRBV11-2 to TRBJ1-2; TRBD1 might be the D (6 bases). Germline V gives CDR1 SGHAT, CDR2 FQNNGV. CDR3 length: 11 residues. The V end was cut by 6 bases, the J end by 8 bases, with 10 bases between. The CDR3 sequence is CASSFRGGYTF. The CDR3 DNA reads TGTGCCAGCAGTTTCAGGGGCGGCTACACCTTC. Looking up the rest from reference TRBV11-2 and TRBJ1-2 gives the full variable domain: EAGVAQSPRYKIIEKRQSVAFWCNPISGHATLYWYQQILGQGPKLLIQFQNNGVVDDSQLPKDRFSAERLKGVDSTLKIQPAKLEDSAVYLCASSFRGGYTFGSGTRLTVV.

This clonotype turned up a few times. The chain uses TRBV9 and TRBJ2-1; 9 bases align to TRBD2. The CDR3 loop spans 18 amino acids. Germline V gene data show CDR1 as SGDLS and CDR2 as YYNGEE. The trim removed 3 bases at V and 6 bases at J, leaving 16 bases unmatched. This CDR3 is CASSDPLNSGSSINEQFF. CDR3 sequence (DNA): TGTGCCAGCAGCGACCCTTTGAATAGCGGGAGTAGTATCAATGAGCAGTTCTTC.

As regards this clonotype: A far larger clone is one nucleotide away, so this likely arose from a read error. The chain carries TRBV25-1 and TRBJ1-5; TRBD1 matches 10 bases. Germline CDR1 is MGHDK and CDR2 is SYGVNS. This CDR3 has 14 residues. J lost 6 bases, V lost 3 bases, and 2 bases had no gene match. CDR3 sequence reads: CASSETGGIQPQHF. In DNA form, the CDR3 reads TGTGCCAGCAGTGAGACAGGGGGCATTCAGCCCCAGCATTTT.

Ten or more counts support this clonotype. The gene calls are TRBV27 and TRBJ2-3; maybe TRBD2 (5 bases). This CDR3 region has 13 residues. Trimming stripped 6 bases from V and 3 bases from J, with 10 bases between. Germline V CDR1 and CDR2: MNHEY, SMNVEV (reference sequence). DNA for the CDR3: TGTGCCAGCAGGCGAACGGGAACAGATACGCAGTATTTT. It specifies CASRRTGTDTQYF.

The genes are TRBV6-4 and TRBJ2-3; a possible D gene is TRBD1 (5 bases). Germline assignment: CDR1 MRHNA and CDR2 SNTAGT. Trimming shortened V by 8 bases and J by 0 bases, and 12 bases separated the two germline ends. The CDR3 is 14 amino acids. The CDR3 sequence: CASGQTESTDTQYF. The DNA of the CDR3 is TGTGCCAGCGGCCAGACAGAGAGCACAGATACGCAGTATTTT.

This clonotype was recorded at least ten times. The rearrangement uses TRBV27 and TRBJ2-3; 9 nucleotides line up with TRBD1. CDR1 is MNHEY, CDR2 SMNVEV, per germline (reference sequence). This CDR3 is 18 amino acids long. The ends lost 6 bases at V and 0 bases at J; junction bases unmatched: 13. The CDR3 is CASRPGQGLGFSTDTQYF. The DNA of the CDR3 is TGTGCCAGCAGACCGGGACAGGGCTTGGGTTTCAGCACAGATACGCAGTATTTT.

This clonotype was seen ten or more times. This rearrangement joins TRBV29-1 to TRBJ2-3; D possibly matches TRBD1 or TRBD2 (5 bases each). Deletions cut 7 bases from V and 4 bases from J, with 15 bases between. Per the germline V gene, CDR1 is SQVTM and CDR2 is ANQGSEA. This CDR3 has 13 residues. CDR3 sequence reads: CSARLGPADTQYF. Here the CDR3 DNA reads TGCAGCGCCCGACTGGGACCCGCAGATACGCAGTATTTT.

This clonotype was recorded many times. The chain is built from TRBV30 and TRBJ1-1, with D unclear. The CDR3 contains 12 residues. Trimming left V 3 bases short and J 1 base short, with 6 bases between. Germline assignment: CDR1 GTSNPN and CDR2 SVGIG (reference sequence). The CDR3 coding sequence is TGTGCCTGGAGACGGGCGAACACTGAAGCTTTCTTT. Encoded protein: CAWRRANTEAFF.

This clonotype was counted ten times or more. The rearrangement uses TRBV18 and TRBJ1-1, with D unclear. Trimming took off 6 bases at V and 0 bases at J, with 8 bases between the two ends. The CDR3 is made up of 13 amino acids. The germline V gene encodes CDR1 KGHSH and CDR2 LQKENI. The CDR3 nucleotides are TGTGCCAGCTCGAGCGTAATGAACACTGAAGCTTTCTTT. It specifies CASSSVMNTEAFF. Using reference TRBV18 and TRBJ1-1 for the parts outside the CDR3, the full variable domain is NAGVMQNPRHLVRRRGQEARLRCSPMKGHSHVYWYRQLPEEGLKFMVYLQKENIIDESGMPKERFSAEFPKEGPSILRIQQVVRGDSAAYFCASSSVMNTEAFFGQGTRLTVV.

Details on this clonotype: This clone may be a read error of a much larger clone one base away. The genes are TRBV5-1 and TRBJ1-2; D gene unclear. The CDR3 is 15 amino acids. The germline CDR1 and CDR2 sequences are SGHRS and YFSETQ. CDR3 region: CVSSTHSGKTGGYTF. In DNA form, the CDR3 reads TGCGTCAGCAGCACACACTCCGGGAAAACGGGTGGCTACACCTTC.

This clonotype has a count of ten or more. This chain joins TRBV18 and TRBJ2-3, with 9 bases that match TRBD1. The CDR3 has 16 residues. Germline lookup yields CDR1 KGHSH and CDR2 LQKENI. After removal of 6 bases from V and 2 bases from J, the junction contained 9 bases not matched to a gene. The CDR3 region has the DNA TGTGCCAGCTCGTCCGGGACAGGGACTTTCACAGATACGCAGTATTTT. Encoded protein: CASSSGTGTFTDTQYF.

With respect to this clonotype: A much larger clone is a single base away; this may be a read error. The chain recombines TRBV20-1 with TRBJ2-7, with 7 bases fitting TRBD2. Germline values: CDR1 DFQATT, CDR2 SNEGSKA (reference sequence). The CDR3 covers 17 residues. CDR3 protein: CSARDPQWGGSSHEQYF. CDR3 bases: TGCAGTGCTAGAGATCCGCAGTGGGGGGGTAGCTCCCACGAGCAGTACTTC.